The source of this T cell receptor beta chain is a study of T cell changes during pregnancy in multiple sclerosis. From germline, CDR1 is SGHNT and CDR2 YENEEA. CDR3 length: 17 residues. The V and J ends lost 1 base and 4 bases, in that order; junction bases with no gene match: 11. Sequencing used immunoSEQ multiplex PCR; TCRdb keeps in-frame clones, though not all of them. This table holds more than 65,000 clones, 90% to 95% found once. The sequences come from CD4+ T cells from peripheral blood mononuclear cells, collected before pregnancy. The TCR sequence derives from a female donor with multiple sclerosis, enrolled in a pregnancy study. V is TRBV11-3 and J is TRBJ2-3; 7 nucleotides line up with TRBD2. CDR3 nucleotide sequence: TGTGCCAGCAGCTTAGTTATACGCGGGAGAGGAGCAGATACGCAGTATTTT. It encodes CASSLVIRGRGADTQYF.